The source of this T cell receptor beta chain is a study of graft-versus-host responses after intestinal transplantation. Study context: Transplants were multivisceral, liver-intestinal, or isolated intestinal. All recipients got anti-thymocyte globulin induction, then tacrolimus and steroids for roughly three years.

This CDR3 is 14 amino acids long. CDR1 and CDR2 (germline): SGHKS, YYEKEE (reference sequence). The V and J ends lost 2 bases and 3 bases respectively, with 12 bases between them. Study-wide points: High graft-versus-host to host-versus-graft clonal ratios were found in allografts of patients who had graft-donor T cell macrochimerism. GvH clones surfaced in recipient marrow, some emerging earlier in ileum or blood.

Note on this clone: Its specificity is unknown.

Profiling relied on immunoSEQ multiplex PCR, and the TCRdb table lists in-frame clones only, not all of them. The repertoire holds 65,000 to 90,000 clones, 85% to 95% seen once, with 7% to 9.5% in the top ten. V is TRBV5-5 and J is TRBJ2-7; tentatively, D is TRBD2 (6 bases). This receptor was taken from a human donor who was the organ donor for an intestinal transplant. The sequenced sample was unstimulated CD8+ T cells sorted from spleen or lymph node cells, obtained before transplant. The CDR3: CASSFGTGVYEQYF. The CDR3 DNA reads TGTGCCAGCAGCTTTGGGACGGGGGTCTACGAGCAGTACTTC.